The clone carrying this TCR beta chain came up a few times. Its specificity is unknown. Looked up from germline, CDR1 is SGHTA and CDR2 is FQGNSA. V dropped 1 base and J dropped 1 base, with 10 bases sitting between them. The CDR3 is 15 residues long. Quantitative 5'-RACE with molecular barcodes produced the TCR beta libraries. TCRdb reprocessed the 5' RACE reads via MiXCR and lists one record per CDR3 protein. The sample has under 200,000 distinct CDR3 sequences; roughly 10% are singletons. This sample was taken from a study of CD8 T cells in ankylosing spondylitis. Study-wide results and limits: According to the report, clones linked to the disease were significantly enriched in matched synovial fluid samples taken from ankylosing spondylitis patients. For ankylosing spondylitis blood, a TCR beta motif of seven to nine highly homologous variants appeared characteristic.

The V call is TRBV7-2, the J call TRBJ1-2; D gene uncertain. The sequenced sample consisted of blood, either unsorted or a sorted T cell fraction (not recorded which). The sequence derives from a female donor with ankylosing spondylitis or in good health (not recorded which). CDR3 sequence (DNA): TGTGCCAGCAGCTTAGGAGGTCTGGGTAACTATGGCTACACCTTC. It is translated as CASSLGGLGNYGYTF.